A single sample gave rise to the 19 T cell receptor beta chains below, sequenced in a study of PD-1 blockade in mismatch repair-deficient tumors. Assay used: immunoSEQ multiplex PCR; TCRdb lists only in-frame clones, some missing. The data hold approximately 20,000 clones, with approximately 80% observed a single time. The sequencing here drew on PBMCs, taken 52 weeks after starting pembrolizumab. The receptors here all came from an adult with mismatch repair-deficient cancer.

This chain joins TRBV2 and TRBJ1-4; D is uncertain. The CDR3 totals 18 residues. With 7 bases removed from V and 0 bases from J, the gap between germline ends came to 21 bases. The germline V gene has CDR1 SNHLY and CDR2 FYNNEI. The CDR3 protein is CASNQEKALGATNEKLFF. DNA for the CDR3: TGTGCCAGCAATCAAGAGAAGGCCTTAGGAGCAACTAATGAAAAACTGTTTTTT.

The chain joins TRBV7-9 to TRBJ2-7; 11 bases are shared with TRBD1. The CDR3 covers 14 residues. The V and J ends lost 5 bases and 6 bases, in that order; junction bases with no gene match: 6. Per germline, CDR1 SEHNR and CDR2 FQNEAQ (reference sequence). The CDR3 DNA reads as TGTGCCAGCAGCCGAGGACAGGGGGCGCGCGAGCAGTACTTC. It specifies CASSRGQGAREQYF.

This rearrangement joins TRBV7-2 to TRBJ1-1; tentative D call: TRBD1 (5 bases). Germline assignment: CDR1 SGHTA and CDR2 FQGNSA. This CDR3 has 15 residues. V lost 5 bases to trimming and J lost 1 base, with 14 bases between them. CDR3 loop: CASSPGGYRNTEAFF. The CDR3 nucleotides read TGTGCCAGCAGCCCGGGGGGGTATCGGAACACTGAAGCTTTCTTT.

V is TRBV5-1 and J is TRBJ2-7; the match to TRBD2 covers 7 bases. The CDR3 extends over 13 amino acids. CDR1 and CDR2 (germline): SGHRS, YFSETQ. Trimming cost V 2 bases and J 3 bases; bases outside gene matches: 2. CDR3 bases: TGCGCCAGCAGCTTCGGCGGGGGCTACGAGCAGTACTTC. As protein: CASSFGGGYEQYF.

The chain couples TRBV18 to TRBJ2-5; D is possibly TRBD1 (6 bases). Germline V gene sequence: CDR1 KGHSH, CDR2 LQKENI. This CDR3 region has 16 residues. Trimming pared 1 base from V and 5 bases from J, leaving 17 bases between. CDR3 region: CASSPQATGTSETQYF. The CDR3 nucleotides are TGTGCCAGCTCACCACAGGCCACAGGGACGAGCGAGACCCAGTACTTC.

The rearrangement links TRBV5-1 to TRBJ2-7; a weak D match, TRBD1 (6 bases). V lost 2 bases, J lost 2 bases, and 14 bases lay in between. This CDR3 has 15 amino acids. Germline CDR1 reads SGHRS; CDR2 reads YFSETQ. The CDR3 reads CASSLDDRLAYEQYF. CDR3 nucleotides: TGCGCCAGCAGCTTAGATGACAGGCTCGCCTACGAGCAGTACTTC.

This sequence joins TRBV4-1 and TRBJ1-2; 7 bases are shared with TRBD1. Germline V CDR1 and CDR2: MGHRA, YSYEKL. J gave up 3 bases and V 5 bases, and 12 bases lay outside the gene matches. This CDR3 is 16 amino acids long. The CDR3 nucleotides are TGCGCCAGCAGCACCCGAGGACAGGAAGCCTACTATGGCTACACCTTC. Translated, it gives CASSTRGQEAYYGYTF.

V usage is TRBV5-1 and J usage is TRBJ1-1, with a weak D call TRBD1 (6 bases). V lost 0 bases and J 3 bases, leaving 12 bases between the germline ends. The CDR3 has 15 residues. The germline CDR1 and CDR2 sequences are SGHRS and YFSETQ. CDR3 protein: CASSLGPGADTEAFF. In DNA form, the CDR3 reads TGCGCCAGCAGCTTGGGGCCAGGGGCGGACACTGAAGCTTTCTTT.

Here the CDR3 DNA reads TGCGCCAGCAGCCCTGGGACAGGGGAACAGCCCCAGCATTTT. Protein: CASSPGTGEQPQHF. This sequence joins TRBV5-1 and TRBJ1-5; 10 bases are a match to TRBD1. This CDR3 has 14 amino acids. CDR1 and CDR2 from the germline V gene are SGHRS and YFSETQ. V shed 4 bases, J shed 7 bases, and the junction held 5 bases outside the gene matches. Full variable domain (rest looked up from reference TRBV5-1 and TRBJ1-5): KAGVTQTPRYLIKTRGQQVTLSCSPISGHRSVSWYQQTPGQGLQFLFEYFSETQRNKGNFPGRFSGRQFSNSRSEMNVSTLELGDSALYLCASSPGTGEQPQHFGDGTRLSIL.

The rearrangement uses TRBV19 and TRBJ1-1; D perhaps matches TRBD1 (5 bases). Germline CDR1 reads LNHDA; CDR2 reads SQIVND (reference sequence). The germline V and J ends were trimmed by 1 base and 1 base, with 10 bases remaining between them. The CDR3 runs to 15 residues. CDR3 loop: CASSIVSGSNTEAFF. The CDR3 DNA sequence: TGTGCCAGTAGTATAGTATCAGGGTCGAACACTGAAGCTTTCTTT.

V usage is TRBV27 and J usage is TRBJ2-7; D uncertain. V lost 3 bases, J lost 3 bases, and 9 bases lay in between. This CDR3 spans 13 amino acids. CDR1 MNHEY and CDR2 SMNVEV come from the germline V gene (reference sequence). The chain's CDR3 is CASSFNRFYEQYF. The CDR3 coding sequence is TGTGCCAGCAGTTTTAACAGATTCTACGAGCAGTACTTC.

The chain links TRBV11-3 to TRBJ1-6; perhaps TRBD1 as D (6 bases). Germline CDR1 reads SGHNT; CDR2 reads YENEEA. The ends were cut back, 1 base at V and 10 bases at J, with 20 bases in the middle. The CDR3 runs to 17 residues. CDR3 region: CASSLGRFRDKTSPLHF. The CDR3 DNA is TGTGCCAGCAGCTTAGGTAGATTCCGGGACAAAACATCACCCCTCCACTTT.

The chain recombines TRBV6-5 with TRBJ1-1, with D perhaps TRBD1 (5 bases). The V gene's germline CDR1 is MNHEY and CDR2 SVGAGI. The germline V and J ends were trimmed by 0 bases and 7 bases, with 15 bases remaining between them. The CDR3 loop spans 15 amino acids. CDR3 sequence: CASSYSMRHRNEAFF. CDR3 in DNA: TGTGCCAGCAGTTACTCGATGCGCCACAGGAATGAAGCTTTCTTT.

The rearrangement joins TRBV29-1 to TRBJ1-5; 7 bases are shared with TRBD1. Germline CDR1 SQVTM, CDR2 ANQGSEA. The CDR3 is 13 residues long. V trimming: 7 bases; J trimming: 5 bases; junction bases outside the gene matches: 8. The CDR3 here is CSAQIQGDQPQHF. CDR3 sequence (DNA): TGCAGCGCTCAGATTCAGGGGGATCAGCCCCAGCATTTT.

This clone came up a few times. The rearrangement joins TRBV28 to TRBJ2-7; 8 bases agree with TRBD2. The CDR3 totals 16 residues. Germline V gene data show CDR1 as MDHEN and CDR2 as SYDVKM. After removal of 6 bases from V and 0 bases from J, the junction contained 10 bases not matched to a gene. CDR3 sequence reads: CASRTRGRSLSYEQYF. The CDR3 DNA reads TGTGCCAGCAGGACCCGCGGGAGGTCCCTCTCCTACGAGCAGTACTTC.

The chain uses TRBV6-6 and TRBJ1-4; the match to TRBD1 covers 7 bases. The CDR3 consists of 16 residues. Per germline, CDR1 MNHNY and CDR2 SVGAGI (reference sequence). V gave up 6 bases and J gave up 8 bases; unmatched junction bases: 15. The CDR3 sequence: CASSEQGTSWTEKLFF. CDR3 sequence (DNA): TGTGCCAGCAGCGAACAGGGGACTTCTTGGACCGAAAAACTGTTTTTT.

The CDR3: CASSLVAGTSYEQYF. CDR3 nucleotide sequence: TGTGCCAGCAGCTTGGTAGCGGGAACCTCCTACGAGCAGTACTTC. The chain carries TRBV5-5 and TRBJ2-7; 8 bases are a match to TRBD2. Germline trimming cut 0 bases from V and 0 bases from J; bases unmatched to any gene: 2. The CDR3 loop spans 15 amino acids. Germline lookup yields CDR1 SGHKS and CDR2 YYEKEE (reference sequence).

This clone was detected only once. This chain connects TRBV7-9 to TRBJ2-3, with 7 bases fitting TRBD2. The V and J ends lost 6 bases and 6 bases, in that order; junction bases with no gene match: 12. The CDR3 length is 15 residues. The germline V gene encodes CDR1 SEHNR and CDR2 FQNEAQ (reference sequence). As DNA, the CDR3 is TGTGCCAGCAGGCGACTAGGGAGGGGAGGGGATACGCAGTATTTT. Protein product: CASRRLGRGGDTQYF.

The table lists this clone with a few counts. The chain joins TRBV19 to TRBJ1-6; 7 positions match TRBD1. This CDR3 has 14 amino acids. Germline CDR1 and CDR2: LNHDA and SQIVND (reference sequence). Trimming at V came to 7 bases and at J to 10 bases, leaving 10 bases not matched to a gene. CDR3 DNA sequence: TGTGCCAGTAAGATGGACAGGTCGTCATCACCCCTCCACTTT. The encoded protein is CASKMDRSSSPLHF.